Detailed here is one TCR beta chain. This clonotype was counted a single time. What this receptor recognizes is not known. No base-level quality is on record; no much larger clone is a single base apart. This specimen belongs to a study of blood T cells in healthy people across ages (dated by TCRdb to the mid-2010s). About the investigation overall: Template switching captured roughly one uniquely barcoded TCR beta cDNA molecule per two T cells in model experiments. The study measured age-related changes in TCR beta repertoire diversity using deep sequencing normalized with unique cDNA molecular identifiers. To avoid experimental bias, donors of different ages were distributed randomly across sequencing lanes. For two donors (one aged 18 to 30 and one aged 80 or older), the study analyzed two additional independent replicas of 1 million unique cDNA reads from the same blood draw. The donors were divided into four age groups: young (average approximately 16 years), middle-aged (roughly 42), aged (approximately 62) and long-lived (around 80).

V was cut back by 3 bases and J by 0 bases, leaving a gap of 20 bases between them. From cysteine to phenylalanine, the CDR3 is 18 amino acids long. Only the CDR3 region is kept as DNA, spanning 54 bases read in frame from base 1. Reading the germline V gene gives CDR1 MNHEY and CDR2 SVGAGI. Findings and caveats that apply to the study as a whole: As age increased, observed TCR beta diversity per million T cells dropped in a roughly linear way, and a significant reduction was already evident by age 40. Total diversity estimates from one million sequenced T cells were considered lower bounds and underestimates. Because donor CMV infection status was unknown, age-related changes in expanded clonotypes were potentially confounded. There was a strong correlation between observed TCR beta diversity and the percentage of naive T cells measured by flow cytometry. Bulk unsorted PBMC profiling prevented conclusive comparison of naive and antigen-experienced compartments. Compared with the aged group, the long-lived group had more naive CD4+ T cells, fewer expanded clones and increased TCR diversity, suggesting age selection.

Libraries were constructed by 5' RACE. The sequencer was an Illumina HiSeq 2500. A second about 6 to 11 cycle PCR used a sample-barcoded 5' primer and a J-beta primer mix. Each TCR beta cDNA molecule received a unique molecular identifier from a template-switch 5' adaptor carrying 12 random nucleotides. At least 3 million CDR3-containing paired-end reads were obtained from each sample. First-strand cDNA synthesis was performed from all RNA using the Mint cDNA synthesis kit, with priming by a TRBC-specific oligonucleotide. All cDNA was treated with uracil-DNA glycosylase and then went through a first 18-cycle PCR with the universal primers M1SS and BC2_uni_R. As for the original processing: For normalization, 1 million high-quality reads, each with a distinct molecular identifier, were randomly selected from each sample. Reads sharing molecular identifiers were discarded rather than binned into consensus sequences. MiTCR, run with a Q25 quality threshold and the strictest error-elimination algorithm, handled CDR3 identification, clonotype clustering and error correction. A nonparametric unseen species model using Euler transformation provided a lower-bound estimate of total TCR beta diversity. TCRdb ran its own pipeline on the public reads, namely fastp trimming at Q25 and MiXCR clone calling, and kept in-frame beta chains. Rows are combined by CDR3 protein, so each entry shows the most common genes and DNA. It is TCRdb's table, rather than the study itself, that gives the V and J calls and clone size. The sample data list 1.5 million to 2 million distinct CDR3 sequences, and approximately 50% of these were observed just once. Over 2% of the sample lies in the top ten.

Systemically healthy Caucasian individuals from Russia, around 38 in total and aged about 6 to 90 years, were included as donors. Each donor gave ten milliliters of peripheral blood, drawn into EDTA-treated Vacutainer tubes. Ficoll-Paque density-gradient centrifugation was used to isolate PBMCs, with at least 6 million per sample. Total RNA, at least 6 micrograms per sample, was extracted from PBMCs with Trizol reagent. The percentages of naive CD45RAhigh/CD27high T cells were determined by flow cytometry on a PBMC aliquot from every donor. The receptor was isolated from a woman aged 35 to 49 in good health. The sample comprised blood. The rearranged chain carries TRBV6-5 and TRBJ1-2; D gene: possibly TRBD1, on 6 matching bases. The nucleotides read TGTGCCAGCAGTTATGTGGGCAGGGGAAAAGGATCTAACTATGGCTACACCTTC. Its translation is CASSYVGRGKGSNYGYTF.